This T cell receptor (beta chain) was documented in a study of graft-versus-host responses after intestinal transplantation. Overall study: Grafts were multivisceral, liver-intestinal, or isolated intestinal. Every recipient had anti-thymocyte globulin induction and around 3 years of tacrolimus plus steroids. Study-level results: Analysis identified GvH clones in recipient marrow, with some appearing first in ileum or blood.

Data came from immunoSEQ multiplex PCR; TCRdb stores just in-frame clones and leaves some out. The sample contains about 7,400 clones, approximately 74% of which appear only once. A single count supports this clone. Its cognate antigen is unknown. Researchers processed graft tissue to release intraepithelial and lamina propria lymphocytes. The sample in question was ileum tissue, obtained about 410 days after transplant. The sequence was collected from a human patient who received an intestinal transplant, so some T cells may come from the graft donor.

The DNA for the CDR3 is TGTGCCAGCAGCACGGACTACTCTGGGGCCAACGTCCTGACTTTC. It is translated as CASSTDYSGANVLTF. The chain carries TRBV2 and TRBJ2-6; D perhaps matches TRBD2 (6 bases). The CDR3 extends over 15 amino acids. Trimming shortened V by 6 bases and J by 0 bases, and 9 bases separated the two germline ends. Germline CDR1 is SNHLY and CDR2 is FYNNEI.